Listed here are 5 T cell receptor beta chains from one sample, sequenced in a study of cytomegalovirus exposure and HLA in healthy donors. PCR employed 60 Vbeta and 13 Jbeta primers. Sequencing was performed with immunoSEQ multiplex PCR; in TCRdb, only in-frame clones are kept and a portion is missing. The table records roughly 120,000 clones, around 81% of them present only once. The source material was PBMCs. Receptors were obtained from a woman under 40 in good health and CMV-seronegative.

The chain uses TRBV5-6 and TRBJ1-2, with D unresolved. The CDR3 spans 12 residues. Germline-derived CDR1 and CDR2 are SGHDT and YYEEEE. Trimming left V 4 bases short and J 8 bases short, with 12 bases between. CDR3 residues: CASSTRTGGYTF. In nucleotides, the CDR3 is TGTGCCAGCAGCACACGGACGGGAGGCTACACCTTC.

A single count supports this clone. J is TRBJ2-7 and V is TRBV7-2; 7 positions agree with TRBD1. The ends lost 5 bases at V and 2 bases at J; junction bases unmatched: 9. Per germline, CDR1 SGHTA and CDR2 FQGNSA. The CDR3 totals 15 residues. The CDR3 DNA follows: TGTGCCAGCAGCCCAGGGGGAGTCCTGACCTACGAGCAGTACTTC. Its protein product is CASSPGGVLTYEQYF.

The rearrangement links TRBV14 to TRBJ2-7; 9 bases are shared with TRBD2. The CDR3 has 19 residues. Looked up from germline, CDR1 is SGHDN and CDR2 is FVKESK. Germline trimming cut 4 bases from V and 4 bases from J; bases unmatched to any gene: 20. The CDR3 reads CASSPKVGKPVAGAYEQYF. CDR3 nucleotide sequence: TGTGCCAGCAGCCCGAAAGTGGGTAAGCCAGTAGCGGGAGCTTACGAGCAGTACTTC.

Turning to this clone: A read error may account for a junction end that differs from germline. The chain carries TRBV7-9 and TRBJ1-5; D may be TRBD1 (6 bases). Germline V gives CDR1 SEHNR, CDR2 FQNEAQ (reference sequence). The CDR3 runs to 13 residues. The CDR3 here is CSSSPQGLLPQHF. In DNA form, the CDR3 reads TGTTCCAGCAGCCCACAGGGTTTGTTGCCCCAGCATTTT.

The rearrangement uses TRBV6-5 and TRBJ2-5, with 10 bases aligning to TRBD1. The CDR3 is 15 amino acids. The germline CDR1 and CDR2 sequences are MNHEY and SVGAGI. V trimming: 0 bases; J trimming: 4 bases; junction bases outside the gene matches: 2. The CDR3 nucleotides are TGTGCCAGCAGTTACTCGACAGGGGGCGCAGAGACCCAGTACTTC. Protein product: CASSYSTGGAETQYF.